This TCR beta chain was identified during a study of OX40 agonist ivuxolimab in advanced cancers. The method was immunoSEQ multiplex PCR; TCRdb's version includes in-frame clones alone and lacks a portion of them. The table records 130,000 or so clones, 90% of them present only once. Losses at the gene ends were 0 bases for V and 7 bases for J; bases not matched to a gene: 6. This CDR3 contains 16 residues. The V gene's germline CDR1 is MNHEY and CDR2 SVGAGI. This rearrangement joins TRBV6-5 to TRBJ2-2; the match to TRBD2 covers 9 bases. Material: CD4+ or CD8+ T cells sorted from blood, obtained in a trial of the OX40 agonist ivuxolimab. The sequence was obtained from an adult with an advanced solid tumor such as melanoma, head and neck, liver or kidney cancer. CDR3 in DNA: TGTGCCAGCAGTTACTCGAGTGGACTAGCGAACGGGGAGCTGTTTTTT. This codes for CASSYSSGLANGELFF.